This T cell receptor beta chain was obtained from a study of CD8+ T cells in alopecia areata. The overall study: Each of the treated patients was given oral tofacitinib, 5 to 10 mg twice daily, for moderate-to-severe alopecia areata. The percentage of affected scalp area served as the score of severity for treated patients. Study-level findings and limits: Normal skin contains resident alphabeta T cells, and these are also sequenced in scalp samples.

Treatment described: oral pan-JAK inhibitor, 5-10 mg twice daily. This CDR3 comprises 14 residues. Unmatched junction bases numbered 7, after V lost 3 bases and J lost 7 bases. The germline gives CDR1 GTSNPN, CDR2 SVGIG (reference sequence). Sequencing relied on a cDNA template that was reverse transcribed from extracted RNA. The protocol was immunoSEQ multiplex PCR, while the TCRdb copy is restricted to in-frame clones and leaves out a portion. The data show 200,000 to 250,000 clones, 50% to 75% seen once. As for this clone: What it recognizes is unknown.

Source: CD4+ T cells sorted from blood, taken at week 4, from a patient treated with tofacitinib. The chain carries TRBV30 and TRBJ2-3, with TRBD2 matching 10 bases. The clonotype originates from a human donor with alopecia areata. Here the CDR3 DNA reads TGTGCCTGGAGGACTAGCGGGTTTAGGAATACGCAGTATTTT. Protein sequence: CAWRTSGFRNTQYF.